This is a list of T cell receptor beta chains from one sample in a study of T cells in tuberculosis. Only in-frame clones appear in the TCRdb table, and some are missing; sequencing was by immunoSEQ multiplex PCR. The table includes roughly 34,000 clones, 80% to 95% detected once. The specimen was PBMCs. Receptors originate from a donor between 10 and 35 years old with latent tuberculosis or without tuberculosis infection. Some clones in this sample may be carry-over from other donors' samples. The CDR3 runs from the conserved cysteine through the conserved F or W. D genes are given only for firm matches. Only some rows state a clone size, as once, few, many or a class for expanded clones.

TRBJ2-3 . . TRBV5-1 TGCGCCAGCAGCCCGGCGGGCAAAGATACGCAGTATTTT CASSPAGKDTQYF
TRBJ1-5 . TRBD1 TRBV7-9 TGTGCCAGCAGCTTTGGGGACAGGGACTTCAATCAGCCCCAGCATTTT CASSFGDRDFNQPQHF
TRBJ2-7 . TRBD1 TRBV10-3 TGTGCCATCAGTGTTATGCGACCTGGGGACAGGGCCTACGAGCAGTACTTC CAISVMRPGDRAYEQYF
TRBJ2-1 . . TRBV6-5 TGTGCCAGCAGTTACTCTCACTACAATGAGCAGTTCTTC CASSYSHYNEQFF
TRBJ2-3 . TRBD2 TRBV9 TGTGCCAGCAGCGTAGTCGGCGGGAGCAGCACAGATACGCAGTATTTT CASSVVGGSSTDTQYF
TRBJ2-7 . TRBD2 TRBV30 TGTGCCTACATTCTAGCGGGAAGTCACGAGCAGTACTTC CAYILAGSHEQYF
TRBJ2-6 . . TRBV2 TGTGCCAGCAGTGTTGAGGGTCTATCTGGGGCCAACGTCCTGACTTTC CASSVEGLSGANVLTF
TRBJ1-3 . TRBD1 TRBV9 TGTGCCAGCAGCGTATCCTCAACAGGGGGCGGGAACACCATATATTTT CASSVSSTGGGNTIYF
TRBJ1-5 once TRBD1 TRBV6-5 TGTGCCAGCAGTTACTCCGGGACAGGGGCGGATCAGCCCCAGCATTTT CASSYSGTGADQPQHF
TRBJ2-7 once . TRBV11-2 TGTGCCAGCAGCTTACAGCGAGGCGAGCAGTACTTC CASSLQRGEQYF
TRBJ2-7 . TRBD1 TRBV6-6 TGTGCCAGCCACCGGGACAGGGGAGAGGAGCAGTACTTC CASHRDRGEEQYF
TRBJ1-3 . . TRBV30 TGTGCCTGGAGTCCTTCTCTGTGGGGGGCTGGAAACACCATATATTTT CAWSPSLWGAGNTIYF
TRBJ1-2 . TRBD1 TRBV29-1 TGCAGCACTTGGACAGGGAGGTATGGCTACACCTTC CSTWTGRYGYTF
TRBJ2-2 . . TRBV27 TGTGCCAGCAGTTTAAGCAGGGCCGACACCGGGGAGCTGTTTTTT CASSLSRADTGELFF
TRBJ1-2 . TRBD1 TRBV6-5 TGTGCCAGCAGTTACGGGACAGGGGCCGGCTACACCTTC CASSYGTGAGYTF
TRBJ1-4 . TRBD1 TRBV14 TGTGCCAGCAGCCAAGATTCGACAGGGATCGAACTGTTTTTT CASSQDSTGIELFF
TRBJ2-3 . TRBD2 TRBV9 TGTGCCAGCAGCGCCTCGGGCGGGGGGCGCACAGATACGCAGTATTTT CASSASGGGRTDTQYF
TRBJ1-5 . . TRBV5-6 TGTGCCAGCAGCTCCATGAGGCAGGGAAGCAATCAGCCCCAGCATTTT CASSSMRQGSNQPQHF
TRBJ1-6 . TRBD1 TRBV25-1 TGTGCCAGCAGTTCAGGGGGCGCGGGTTCACCCCTCCACTTT CASSSGGAGSPLHF
TRBJ1-6 . TRBD1 TRBV2 TGTGCCAGCAGTGCAAACAGGGGGTCGGATAATTCACCCCTCCACTTT CASSANRGSDNSPLHF
TRBJ2-7 . TRBD2 TRBV2 TGTGCCGTTGGGGCCGGGACTAGCGATTACGAGCAGTACTTC CAVGAGTSDYEQYF
TRBJ2-1 . TRBD2 TRBV30 TGTGCCTGGGATTCGGGACTAGCGGCCCTTTACAATGAGCAGTTCTTC CAWDSGLAALYNEQFF
TRBJ2-1 . TRBD2 TRBV5-1 TGCGCCAGCAGCTGGCGGGGGGCGCGAGCTCGGTTCTTC CASSWRGARARFF
TRBJ2-6 . TRBD1 TRBV2 TGTGCCAGCAGGGGGGACAGGGTCCTCTCTGGGGCCAACGTCCTGACTTTC CASRGDRVLSGANVLTF
TRBJ2-1 once TRBD2 TRBV30 TGTGCCTGGACTAGCGGGAGTCCCTCCAATGAGCAGTTCTTC CAWTSGSPSNEQFF
TRBJ2-5 . . TRBV4-1 TGCGCCAGCAGCCAAGATTTGGGGGGAGAAGAGACCCAGTACTTC CASSQDLGGEETQYF
TRBJ1-4 . . TRBV6-5 TGTGCCAGCAGTTACAAGTCAGCAACTAATGAAAAACTGTTTTTT CASSYKSATNEKLFF
TRBJ2-5 . TRBD1 TRBV11-3 TGTGCCAGCAGCTCTTTCTTCGACAGGGAACAAGAGACCCAGTACTTC CASSSFFDREQETQYF
TRBJ2-3 . . TRBV6-5 TGTGCCAGCAGTTACTCGAGGGAGGCCAGGGATACGCAGTATTTT CASSYSREARDTQYF
TRBJ1-5 . . TRBV19 TGTGCCAGTAGTACGCAGGGATGGTCCAATCAGCCCCAGCATTTT CASSTQGWSNQPQHF
TRBJ2-1 . . TRBV11-2 TGTGCCAGCAGCCCGTCCCCCAATGAGCAGTTCTTC CASSPSPNEQFF
TRBJ2-1 . . TRBV11-2 TGTGCCAGCAGCTTAGTATATGCGGGGTCATACAATGAGCAGTTCTTC CASSLVYAGSYNEQFF
TRBJ2-3 . . TRBV7-2 TGTGCCAGCAGCCCCCCCCCGGGCGGGGTCTTCACAGATACGCAGTATTTT CASSPPPGGVFTDTQYF
TRBJ2-5 . . TRBV27 TGTGCCAGCAGGCCGGACAGTTCCCAAGAGACCCAGTACTTC CASRPDSSQETQYF
TRBJ2-3 . . TRBV29-1 TGCAGCGTTGTGGCAGGGGTGGGCACAGATACGCAGTATTTT CSVVAGVGTDTQYF
TRBJ2-5 . . TRBV13 TGTGCCAGCAGCTCCCGCAGGGATCGGGAGACCCAGTACTTC CASSSRRDRETQYF
TRBJ1-5 . . TRBV13 TGTGCCAGCAGCTCCACGCAGGGTGGAAGCAATCAGCCCCAGCATTTT CASSSTQGGSNQPQHF
TRBJ1-2 . . TRBV5-1 TGCGCCAGCAGCGTCTTACAGGGAGTTGAGGATGGCTACACCTTC CASSVLQGVEDGYTF
TRBJ2-1 . TRBD2 TRBV6-1 TGTGCCAGCAGCAGGACTAGCGGGAGTTTCGATGAGCAGTTCTTC CASSRTSGSFDEQFF
TRBJ1-1 . . TRBV19 TGTGCCAGTAGTACTCCGGGGGTGCTGGGTACTGAAGCTTTCTTT CASSTPGVLGTEAFF
TRBJ1-4 . . TRBV11-2 TGTGCCAGCAGCTTAGATCTCATAGGGGCGAGAGGTGAAAAACTGTTTTTT CASSLDLIGARGEKLFF
TRBJ1-5 . . TRBV15 TGTGCCACCAGCAGAGATGGAGTAGGGGCAGGGGGCAATCAGCCCCAGCATTTT CATSRDGVGAGGNQPQHF
TRBJ2-5 . . TRBV19 TGTGCCACCCCCGGTGGAGAAGAGACCCAGTACTTC CATPGGEETQYF
TRBJ2-1 once . TRBV2 TGTGCCAGCAGTGAACCCAGGGATGAATCCTACAATGAGCAGTTCTTC CASSEPRDESYNEQFF
TRBJ1-5 . . TRBV25-1 TGTGCCAAGATTGGGCAGTACAATCAGCCCCAGCATTTT CAKIGQYNQPQHF
TRBJ2-3 . . TRBV7-9 TGTGCCAGCAGCCCACGAATTGCGGCAGATACGCAGTATTTT CASSPRIAADTQYF
TRBJ1-1 . TRBD1 TRBV15 TGTGCCACCAGCAGAGGGGGACAGGGTACAGCTTTCTTT CATSRGGQGTAFF
TRBJ1-1 . . TRBV6-1 TGTGCCAGCAGTCGAGGGTTGGAAGCTTTCTTT CASSRGLEAFF
TRBJ2-7 . . TRBV6-6 TGTGCCAGCGGCGTATTCGGTGACACCAACTACGAGCAGTACTTC CASGVFGDTNYEQYF
TRBJ2-5 . TRBD2 TRBV5-1 TGCGCCAGCAGCTTCGGGACTAGCGGGCAAGAGACCCAGTACTTC CASSFGTSGQETQYF
TRBJ2-7 . . TRBV7-9 TGTGCCAGCAGAGGAGGTTCGGTCACCTACGAGCAGTACTTC CASRGGSVTYEQYF
TRBJ1-1 . TRBD1 TRBV28 TGTGCCAGCACCCCAGGGGGCGTCCACGGAGCTTTCTTT CASTPGGVHGAFF
TRBJ2-1 . . TRBV9 TGTGCCAGCAGCTTATCGAGGGAGCAGTTCTTC CASSLSREQFF
TRBJ2-1 . TRBD1 TRBV25-1 TGTGCCAGCGGAAGAACCGGGACAGGTCCGTTCTTC CASGRTGTGPFF
TRBJ2-1 . . TRBV2 TGTGCCGGCCAAGATACAGGAGGGGAGCAGTTCTTC CAGQDTGGEQFF
TRBJ2-3 . . TRBV6-4 TGTGCCAGCAGTGACTCAGGAGGGGGCACGCAGTATTTT CASSDSGGGTQYF
TRBJ1-2 . TRBD1 TRBV5-1 TGCGCCAGCAGCTTAGAATCGGGGACAGGGGGCACCGATGGCTACACCTTC CASSLESGTGGTDGYTF